Below are 4 T cell receptor beta chains sequenced from a single sample in a study of T cell responses to AZD1222 COVID-19 vaccine. TCRdb keeps only in-frame clones here, not all; method: immunoSEQ multiplex PCR. Here the sample spans 150,000 to 200,000 clones, 90% being singletons. The specimen was peripheral blood, collected on day 0 of AZD1222 vaccination. The source of these receptors is an adult in good health.

The chain couples TRBV11-2 to TRBJ1-2; the D gene is possibly TRBD1 (6 bases). The germline V gene has CDR1 SGHAT and CDR2 FQNNGV. V lost 5 bases and J 7 bases, leaving 17 bases between the germline ends. CDR3 size: 14 residues. CDR3 coding DNA: TGTGCCAGCAGCCTCTCGCCGGGGGCCAGTGGCTACACCTTC. It codes for CASSLSPGASGYTF.

The gene calls are TRBV4-2 and TRBJ1-1; D remains unclear. Trimming left V 2 bases short and J 4 bases short, with 14 bases between. Germline lookup yields CDR1 LGHNA and CDR2 YNFKEQ. CDR3 length equals 15 residues. The CDR3 sequence: CASSQQTVRGTEAFF. The CDR3 region has the DNA TGTGCCAGCAGCCAACAGACGGTTCGTGGCACTGAAGCTTTCTTT.

V usage is TRBV9 and J usage is TRBJ1-4; D may be TRBD1 (5 bases). The CDR3 extends over 16 amino acids. Trimming stripped 3 bases from V and 5 bases from J, with 17 bases between. Germline-derived CDR1 and CDR2 are SGDLS and YYNGEE. The CDR3 loop is CASSAMGHSPNEKLFF. The CDR3 region has the DNA TGTGCCAGCAGCGCCATGGGGCACAGTCCAAATGAAAAACTGTTTTTT.

The CDR3 protein is CASSPQKSYNEQFF. DNA of the CDR3: TGTGCCAGCAGCCCACAGAAATCCTACAATGAGCAGTTCTTC. The V call is TRBV11-2, the J call TRBJ2-1; unclear D gene. This CDR3 comprises 14 residues. The V gene's germline CDR1 is SGHAT and CDR2 FQNNGV. The ends were cut back, 5 bases at V and 1 base at J, with 9 bases in the middle. The entire variable domain, with the rest obtained from reference TRBV11-2 and TRBJ2-1, is as follows: EAGVAQSPRYKIIEKRQSVAFWCNPISGHATLYWYQQILGQGPKLLIQFQNNGVVDDSQLPKDRFSAERLKGVDSTLKIQPAKLEDSAVYLCASSPQKSYNEQFFGPGTRLTVL.